A selection of T cell receptor beta chains follows, all from one sample in a study of blood T cell repertoires in COVID-19. Produced via immunoSEQ multiplex PCR; TCRdb's table is partial and in-frame only. This table holds 200,000 to 300,000 clones, 83% found once. Material: peripheral blood. The receptors stem from a human donor in a cohort sampled during active COVID-19. Each CDR3 is given with its conserved first and last residue. The D gene is left open where the match is weak. Where a row states a size, it is once, few, many or the class of an expanded clone; other rows omit it.

clone_size,j_call,v_call,d_call,cdr3_nt,cdr3_aa
NA,TRBJ1-5,TRBV7-3,NA,TGTGCCAGCAGCCCGAGAACAGGGCCGGGTCAGCCCCAGCATTTT,CASSPRTGPGQPQHF
NA,TRBJ1-4,TRBV6-5,TRBD1,TGTGCCAGCAGTTACTTCCCCGGACAGGGGTATGAAAAACTGTTTTTT,CASSYFPGQGYEKLFF
NA,TRBJ2-7,TRBV5-1,NA,TGCGCCAGCAGCTTGGTATTCGGACAGTACTTCTACGAGCAGTACTTC,CASSLVFGQYFYEQYF
few,TRBJ1-4,TRBV2,TRBD1,TGTGCCAGCAGTAGCCGGGACAGCCTTTTTGGTGAAAAACTGTTTTTT,CASSSRDSLFGEKLFF
NA,TRBJ2-5,TRBV9,TRBD1,TGTGCCAGCAGCGTAGAAGGGACAGGGAGCGAGACCCAGTACTTC,CASSVEGTGSETQYF
NA,TRBJ2-1,TRBV10-3,TRBD2,TGTGCCACCATGCCTAGCGGGAGTAATGAGCAGTTCTTC,CATMPSGSNEQFF
NA,TRBJ1-2,TRBV5-1,TRBD1,TGCGCCAGCAGCTTGGGGGGGACAGGAGCCCCTGGCGGCTACACCTTC,CASSLGGTGAPGGYTF
NA,TRBJ1-5,TRBV7-2,NA,TGTGCCAGCAGTCCCTTGGGGGGTACACGGCAACAGCCCCAGCATTTT,CASSPLGGTRQQPQHF
NA,TRBJ2-4,TRBV11-2,TRBD1,TGTGCCAGCAGCCGTATGACAGGGGCCAAAAACATTCAGTACTTC,CASSRMTGAKNIQYF
NA,TRBJ1-1,TRBV5-1,TRBD1,TGCGCCAGCAGGCTACAGGGGGCGAGGACTGAAGCTTTCTTT,CASRLQGARTEAFF
NA,TRBJ1-2,TRBV19,NA,TGTGCCAGCAGGGATAACTATGGCTACACCTTC,CASRDNYGYTF
NA,TRBJ2-7,TRBV11-2,NA,TGTGCCAGCAGCTCCCCGCGACTGGTCTACGAGCAGTACTTC,CASSSPRLVYEQYF
NA,TRBJ1-2,TRBV19,NA,TGTGCCAGTAGTATAAATACAGGTCTGGGAGGCTACACCTTC,CASSINTGLGGYTF